The 21 T cell receptor beta chains below come from one sample, sequenced in a study of T cells in Graves' hyperthyroidism and ophthalmopathy. Amplification yielded TCR beta CDR3 regions, with RNA transcripts as the source. HTBI primers were used for first-round RT-PCR of the TCR CDR3. TCRdb fed the multiplex PCR reads into MiXCR, producing one record per CDR3 protein. Of a few hundred thousand distinct CDR3 sequences in the sample, around 20% are singletons; the top ten hold around 27%. The sequenced sample consisted of blood. Source of these receptors: a man younger than 35 with Graves' hyperthyroidism.

This clonotype was seen ten or more times. V is TRBV30 and J is TRBJ2-7; D unresolved. Trimming stripped 0 bases from V and 3 bases from J, with 6 bases between. Germline loops: CDR1 GTSNPN, CDR2 SVGIG (reference sequence). The CDR3 sequence is 12 residues long. The CDR3 is CAWSVSNYEQYF. CDR3 nucleotide sequence: TGTGCCTGGAGTGTCTCCAACTACGAGCAGTACTTC.

J is TRBJ2-7 and V is TRBV28; 7 nucleotides agree with TRBD2. V was clipped by 5 bases and J by 5 bases; unmatched bases: 12. Per the germline V gene, CDR1 is MDHEN and CDR2 is SYDVKM. The length of the CDR3 is 15 residues. CDR3 sequence: CASSGKSGGGDEQYF. The CDR3 DNA reads as TGTGCCAGCAGTGGAAAATCGGGAGGTGGGGACGAGCAGTACTTC. The variable domain in full, completed from reference TRBV28 and TRBJ2-7, reads DVKVTQSSRYLVKRTGEKVFLECVQDMDHENMFWYRQDPGLGLRLIYFSYDVKMKEKGDIPEGYSVSREKKERFSLILESASTNQTSMYLCASSGKSGGGDEQYFGPGTRLTVT.

This clonotype was seen repeatedly, ten times or more. V gene TRBV12-5 combines with J gene TRBJ1-1, with a tentative D call TRBD1 (5 bases). Trimming pared 11 bases from V and 7 bases from J, leaving 20 bases between. This CDR3 has 13 residues. Germline-derived CDR1 and CDR2 are LGHNT and FRNRAP. This CDR3 reads CASKRGLVNEAFF. CDR3 nucleotide sequence: TGTGCTTCTAAGCGGGGGTTGGTTAATGAAGCTTTCTTT.

This clonotype was counted at least ten times. This rearrangement joins TRBV29-1 to TRBJ2-5; D is unclear. V lost 1 base and J lost 1, with 4 bases in between. The CDR3 covers 12 residues. Germline CDR1 is SQVTM and CDR2 is ANQGSEA. The CDR3 DNA reads as TGCAGCGTTGAAGGTTTCCAAGAGACCCAGTACTTC. Protein product: CSVEGFQETQYF.

In its sample, this clonotype was seen many times. The chain recombines TRBV5-1 with TRBJ2-7, with D perhaps TRBD1 (5 bases). The CDR3 spans 14 residues. Trimming left V 0 bases short and J 3 bases short, with 10 bases between. Germline V gene lookup returns CDR1 SGHRS and CDR2 YFSETQ. The CDR3 region is CASSLAAGIYEQYF. Here the CDR3 DNA reads TGCGCCAGCAGCTTGGCGGCAGGGATCTACGAGCAGTACTTC.

The chain joins TRBV28 to TRBJ1-2; TRBD1 is a possible D gene (6 bases). V was clipped by 6 bases and J by 1 base, with 24 bases between them. Germline loops: CDR1 MDHEN, CDR2 SYDVKM. This CDR3 region has 18 residues. The CDR3 DNA sequence: TGTGCCAGCAGCCTCGTTTTGGCAGGGGACCTCCATAACTATGGCTACACCTTC. Translated: CASSLVLAGDLHNYGYTF.

The chain carries TRBV28 and TRBJ1-5; D is unclear. Germline CDR1 MDHEN, CDR2 SYDVKM. The CDR3 runs 15 residues. Trimming shortened V by 7 bases and J by 7 bases, and 20 bases separated the two germline ends. The CDR3 spells CASILRGFSGQPQHF. Here the CDR3 DNA reads TGTGCCAGCATTTTGAGAGGTTTTTCGGGCCAGCCCCAGCATTTT.

This clonotype was found many times. The chain carries TRBV6-5 and TRBJ1-5, with TRBD1 matching 7 bases. This CDR3 comprises 13 residues. Germline CDR1 MNHEY, CDR2 SVGAGI. With V trimmed by 6 bases and J by 3 bases, 2 bases remained unmatched. CDR3 coding DNA: TGTGCCAGCAGACAGGGGCCCAATCAGCCCCAGCATTTT. This sequence encodes CASRQGPNQPQHF.

The sample holds one count of this clonotype. The chain recombines TRBV7-9 with TRBJ1-5; possibly TRBD1 for D (5 bases). This CDR3 spans 12 amino acids. Trimming took 7 bases from V and 7 from J, leaving 11 bases between them. Germline CDR1 and CDR2: SEHNR and FQNEAQ (reference sequence). The CDR3 DNA is TGTGCCAGCAACGCCGGGGACCAGCCCCAGCATTTT. Amino acids: CASNAGDQPQHF.

The genes are TRBV12-3 or TRBV12-4 and TRBJ2-7; no firm D call. V was cut by 5 bases and J by 3 bases, with 11 bases left in between. This CDR3 region has 13 residues. CDR3 sequence: CASSGTAYYEQYF. CDR3 coding DNA: TGTGCCAGCAGTGGAACAGCCTACTACGAGCAGTACTTC.

This clonotype was counted a few times. V and J are TRBV7-2 and TRBJ1-1; 8 bases line up with TRBD1. Germline V gives CDR1 SGHTA, CDR2 FQGNSA. With V trimmed by 0 bases and J by 1 base, 13 bases remained unmatched. The CDR3 length is 19 residues. The DNA of the CDR3 is TGTGCCAGCAGCTTAGCGCGGGCAGGGGGCGTTAAGGGGAACACTGAAGCTTTCTTT. It translates to CASSLARAGGVKGNTEAFF.

This clonotype was counted ten times or more. V gene TRBV27 combines with J gene TRBJ1-2, with unresolved D. The V gene lost 8 bases and the J gene lost 2 bases, with 15 bases spanning the gap. The germline V gene encodes CDR1 MNHEY and CDR2 SMNVEV (reference sequence). The CDR3 spans 14 residues. As DNA, the CDR3 is TGTGCCAGCTGGAACCCCCCTCTAAACTATGGCTACACCTTC. Translated, it gives CASWNPPLNYGYTF.

There are many counts of this clonotype. The chain has TRBV28 and TRBJ1-5; maybe TRBD1 (5 bases). Germline V gene lookup returns CDR1 MDHEN and CDR2 SYDVKM. V was trimmed by 7 bases and J by 4 bases, leaving 17 bases between them. The CDR3 has 15 residues. CDR3 coding DNA: TGTGCCAGCACCCTTGTAAATAAGGGGAATCAGCCCCAGCATTTT. It is translated as CASTLVNKGNQPQHF.

This clonotype was counted ten times or more. This sequence joins TRBV28 and TRBJ2-5; maybe TRBD2 (5 bases). Germline V lookup: CDR1 MDHEN, CDR2 SYDVKM. V lost 2 bases and J lost 0, with 10 bases in between. The CDR3 length is 15 residues. CDR3 nucleotide sequence: TGTGCCAGCAGTTTACGGGGAACATACCAAGAGACCCAGTACTTC. It specifies CASSLRGTYQETQYF. The whole variable domain, filled in from reference TRBV28 and TRBJ2-5, reads DVKVTQSSRYLVKRTGEKVFLECVQDMDHENMFWYRQDPGLGLRLIYFSYDVKMKEKGDIPEGYSVSREKKERFSLILESASTNQTSMYLCASSLRGTYQETQYFGPGTRLLVL.

This clonotype was observed at least ten times. The chain couples TRBV5-1 to TRBJ1-2; tentative D call: TRBD1 (6 bases). Germline V gene data show CDR1 as SGHRS and CDR2 as YFSETQ. This CDR3 spans 15 amino acids. The ends were cut back, 1 base at V and 7 bases at J, with 17 bases in the middle. The CDR3 loop reads CASSLRTAGAGGYTF. CDR3 DNA sequence: TGCGCCAGCAGCTTGAGGACGGCGGGGGCGGGTGGCTACACCTTC.

CDR3 DNA sequence: TGTGCCTGGAGCCGGATCTCTGGAAACACCATATATTTT. Protein: CAWSRISGNTIYF. The chain combines TRBV30 with TRBJ1-3; no clear D gene. Germline CDR1 is GTSNPN and CDR2 is SVGIG (reference sequence). The CDR3 loop spans 13 amino acids. The germline V and J ends were trimmed by 3 bases and 0 bases, with 6 bases remaining between them. Complete variable domain (other parts from reference TRBV30 and TRBJ1-3): SQTIHQWPATLVQPVGSPLSLECTVEGTSNPNLYWYRQAAGRGLQLLFYSVGIGQISSEVPQNLSASRPQDRQFILSSKKLLLSDSGFYLCAWSRISGNTIYFGEGSWLTVV.

Note on this clonotype: This may stem from a read error, because a much larger clone lies one nucleotide away. The rearrangement joins TRBV4-1 to TRBJ1-1, with 8 bases identical to TRBD1. V lost 5 bases to trimming and J lost 0 bases; unmatched junction nucleotides: 8. The length of the CDR3 is 16 residues. Germline V lookup: CDR1 MGHRA, CDR2 YSYEKL. The CDR3 DNA sequence: TGCGCCAGCAGCTACGGGACAGGATTTATGAACACTGAAGCTTTCTTT. It translates to CASSYGTGFMNTEAFF.

This clonotype was seen a handful of times. The chain joins TRBV25-1 to TRBJ2-5; perhaps D is TRBD1 or TRBD2 (5 bases each). This CDR3 contains 16 residues. Germline V gene lookup returns CDR1 MGHDK and CDR2 SYGVNS. The V gene lost 4 bases and the J gene lost 4 bases, with 19 bases spanning the gap. CDR3: CASSGRIQRGLETQYF. CDR3 nucleotides: TGTGCCAGCAGTGGGAGGATCCAGAGGGGCTTAGAGACCCAGTACTTC.

Concerning this clonotype itself: This may stem from a read error, because a much larger clone lies one nucleotide away. The chain couples TRBV7-2 to TRBJ2-5; TRBD2 agrees at 11 bases. This CDR3 spans 16 amino acids. Germline values: CDR1 SGHTA, CDR2 FQGNSA. With V trimmed by 4 bases and J by 10 bases, 14 bases remained unmatched. This CDR3 reads CASSSPTSGMGGGQYF. In DNA, the CDR3 is TGTGCCAGCAGCTCCCCGACTAGCGGGATGGGGGGTGGCCAGTACTTC.

This clonotype appeared many times. V and J are TRBV6-5 and TRBJ1-2, with 8 bases lining up with TRBD1. Losses at the gene ends were 4 bases for V and 7 bases for J; bases not matched to a gene: 14. The CDR3 has 16 amino acids. Germline V gene data show CDR1 as MNHEY and CDR2 as SVGAGI. CDR3 region: CASSSGTGALFGGYTF. The CDR3 coding sequence is TGTGCCAGCAGTTCTGGGACAGGTGCTTTGTTCGGTGGCTACACCTTC.

This clonotype was detected once. This rearrangement joins TRBV20-1 to TRBJ1-1; D is uncertain. V was trimmed by 0 bases and J by 0 bases, leaving 11 bases between them. The CDR3 spans 15 residues. Germline V lookup: CDR1 DFQATT, CDR2 SNEGSKA (reference sequence). CDR3 in DNA: TGCAGTGCTAGAGATCACGGACGGCTGAACACTGAAGCTTTCTTT. Translating gives CSARDHGRLNTEAFF.